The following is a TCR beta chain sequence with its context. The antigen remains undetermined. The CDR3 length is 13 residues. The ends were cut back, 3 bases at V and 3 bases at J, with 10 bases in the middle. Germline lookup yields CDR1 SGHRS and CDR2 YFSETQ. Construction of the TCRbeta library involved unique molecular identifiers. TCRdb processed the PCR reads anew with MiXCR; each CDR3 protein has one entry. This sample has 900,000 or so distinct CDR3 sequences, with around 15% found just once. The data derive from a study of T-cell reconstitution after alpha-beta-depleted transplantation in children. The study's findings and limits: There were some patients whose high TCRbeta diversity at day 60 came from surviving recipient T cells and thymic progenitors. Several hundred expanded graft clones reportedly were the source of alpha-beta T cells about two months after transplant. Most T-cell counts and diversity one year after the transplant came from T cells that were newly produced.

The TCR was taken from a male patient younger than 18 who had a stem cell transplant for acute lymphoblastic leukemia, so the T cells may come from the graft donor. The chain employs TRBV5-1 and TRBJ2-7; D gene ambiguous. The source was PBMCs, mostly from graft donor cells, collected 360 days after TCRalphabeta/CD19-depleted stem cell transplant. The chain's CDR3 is CASSYTKDYEQYF. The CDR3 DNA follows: TGCGCCAGCAGCTATACTAAGGACTACGAGCAGTACTTC.